This TCR beta chain was sequenced during a study of blood T cell repertoires in COVID-19. Study-level background: PBMCs, B-cell-depleted T cells, or T cells were the source of the cDNA or gDNA that made up the material.

The method was immunoSEQ multiplex PCR; TCRdb's version includes in-frame clones alone and lacks a portion of them. The sample contains more than 45,000 clones, 90% of which appear only once. CDR1 and CDR2 from the germline V gene are SNHLY and FYNNEI. V lost 5 bases and J 7 bases, leaving 11 bases between the germline ends. The CDR3 runs to 12 residues. The chain combines TRBV2 with TRBJ1-2; D perhaps matches TRBD1 (6 bases). The sequence was obtained from a woman of 80 years or more with acute or convalescent COVID-19. Sample: peripheral blood. The CDR3 DNA follows: TGTGCCAGCAGTTACAGGGTGGGTGGCTACACCTTC. Its translation is CASSYRVGGYTF.